This TCR beta chain was recovered during a study of blood T cells in healthy people across ages. Findings of the study overall: TCR beta diversity was tightly associated with the proportion of naive T cells.

Through a sample-barcoded 5' primer and a J-beta primer mix, a second PCR was run for about 6 to 12 cycles. TCRdb redid the calling of the 5' RACE reads with MiXCR, one entry per CDR3 protein. The table has roughly 800,000 distinct CDR3 sequences, 58% seen once. As to this clonotype: Its target is not known.

Germline CDR1 WNHNN, CDR2 SYGVQD (reference sequence). CDR3 length: 12 residues. Sequencing was carried out using blood. The chain combines TRBV10-1 with TRBJ2-4, with D possibly being TRBD1 (5 bases). The J call is doubtful: the DNA matches TRBJ2-7 better. The TCR originated in a man younger than 45 in good health. The CDR3 region is CASMGLVGEQYF. Written as DNA, the CDR3 is TGCGCCAGCATGGGGCTTGTTGGCGAGCAGTACTTC.